The T cell receptor beta chain described here comes from a study of regulatory T cells in long-lasting Graves disease. This clonotype was counted many times. As yet, its antigen is unknown. The study's findings and limits: Patients with persistent disease shared 2,741 public clonotypes, outpacing the 966 shared by new patients. Preferential use of TRBV28, TRBJ1-2 and TRBJ2-5 was seen in persistent disease.

This CDR3 has 14 residues. The germline CDR1 and CDR2 sequences are SGHDN and FVKESK. V was trimmed by 1 base and J by 5 bases, leaving 11 bases between them. Both iRepertoire HTBI primers and Arm-PCR of CDR3 regions were used to build the TCR beta libraries. One entry per CDR3 protein results from TCRdb running MiXCR on the multiplex PCR reads. The sample consists of some 370,000 distinct CDR3 sequences, roughly 25% of them appearing once. Time point given: persistent/refractory GD, antithyroid drugs over 5 years with positive TRAb. Researchers made the TCR library from RNA that was extracted from PBMCs. Patients were enrolled at an endocrinology department in Xi'an, China.

The sequences come from peripheral blood mononuclear cells (PBMCs), collected when the disease was refractory, from a patient treated with antithyroid drugs. The chain couples TRBV14 to TRBJ2-5; D unresolved. This clonotype was sampled from a woman in her forties with Graves disease. The CDR3 sequence is CASSQGLLGETQYF. The DNA of the CDR3 is TGTGCCAGCAGCCAAGGACTCCTGGGGGAGACCCAGTACTTC.